This T cell receptor beta chain comes out of a study of cytomegalovirus exposure and HLA in healthy donors. Many counts were recorded for this clone. The germline gives CDR1 MNHEY, CDR2 SVGAGI. V was clipped by 0 bases and J by 10 bases, with 13 bases between them. The CDR3 is 15 amino acids. Primers for the PCR totalled 60 Vbeta and 13 Jbeta. The repertoire was sequenced with immunoSEQ multiplex PCR; TCRdb's copy has only in-frame clones and lacks some. The sample consists of about 130,000 clones, 84% of them appearing once. V gene TRBV6-5 combines with J gene TRBJ1-6; D may be TRBD1 (5 bases). The source is a woman younger than 35 in good health and CMV-seropositive. The sequenced sample was PBMCs. The CDR3 DNA is TGTGCCAGCAGTTACTCATCAGGGAAAGGGTCACCCCTCCACTTT. It yields the protein CASSYSSGKGSPLHF.